This TCR beta chain was documented in a study of blood T cell repertoires in COVID-19. Study in general: Samples taken during acute and convalescent COVID-19 were collected in the United States, Italy and Spain. Sources were T cells, B-cell-depleted T cells, or PBMCs; the material itself was cDNA or gDNA.

This CDR3 is built from 18 residues. Germline V gene data show CDR1 as MGHRA and CDR2 as YSYEKL. The V segment lost 0 bases and the J segment 9 bases; nucleotides outside the gene matches: 14. In the original processing: Scientists estimated how many nucleated cells there were by amplifying reference gene primers. Some clones are missing from TCRdb's copy, which holds only in-frame ones; the method was immunoSEQ multiplex PCR. V and J calls and clone size are copied from that table; D and trimming were computed from the DNA. The sample includes 240,000 or so clones, 80% to 85% of them seen just once.

The chain joins TRBV4-1 to TRBJ2-1; TRBD2 matches at 10 bases. The sequence was obtained from a woman aged 60 to 75 with active or convalescent COVID-19. The specimen sequenced was peripheral blood. CDR3 DNA: TGCGCCAGCAGCCAAGATGCCCCCGGTAGCGGGGGGCGAGGTGAGCAGTTCTTC. This gives the protein CASSQDAPGSGGRGEQFF.